Below, 15 T cell receptor beta chains from the same sample are listed, as sequenced in a study of low-dose radiotherapy and immunotherapy resistance in tumors (dated 2022 in TCRdb). The data were produced on an Illumina HiSeq 2500. To make first-strand cDNA, Superscript III was used along with a set of TRAV- and TRBV-specific primers so that both the TCRalpha and TCRbeta chains were covered. TCRs were amplified with Phusion for about 22 PCR cycles using a constant-region primer together with the adapter attached to the V primers. Through fastp at Q25 and MiXCR, TCRdb rebuilt clones from the public reads, retaining in-frame beta chains. Identical CDR3 protein sequences are pooled into one entry, listed with their most common genes and DNA. In this sample the table shows tens of thousands of distinct CDR3 sequences, roughly 19% of which occur a single time. The top ten hold around 13% of the sample.

The sample's time point, from its label and the paper: after trial treatment. Read against the paper, the sample's treatment or condition label means: LDRT plus nivolumab, ipilimumab, low-dose cyclophosphamide and aspirin (RACIN trial). Sequencing was performed on PBMCs, taken after low-dose radiotherapy plus immunotherapy. These receptors were obtained from a female donor with ovarian cancer.

This clonotype is judged medium-sized. The chain joins TRBV6-2 or TRBV6-3 to TRBJ2-7; 8 positions match TRBD1. Trimming took 4 bases from V and 2 from J; bases not matched to a gene: 7. The length of the CDR3 is 15 residues. CDR1 is MNHEY and CDR2 is SVGEGT in the germline V gene. The DNA for the CDR3 is TGTGCCAGCAGTTTGGACAGGGCCGCCACCTACGAGCAGTACTTC. This encodes CASSLDRAATYEQYF.

In this sample, this clonotype turned up many times. CDR3 sequence: CASSSGQGANTGELFF. The CDR3 DNA follows: TGCGCCAGCAGCTCGGGACAGGGGGCGAACACCGGGGAGCTGTTTTTT. The chain links TRBV5-1 to TRBJ2-2; TRBD1 aligns across 11 bases. The CDR3 has 16 residues. The junction had 1 base not matched to a gene; V was cut back by 3 bases and J by 0 bases. Looked up from germline, CDR1 is SGHRS and CDR2 is YFSETQ.

The V gene is TRBV6-2 or TRBV6-3, the J gene TRBJ2-2, with 8 bases matching TRBD1. With 5 bases clipped from V and 1 base from J, the junction kept 6 bases outside the gene matches. Germline-derived CDR1 and CDR2 are MNHEY and SVGEGT. The CDR3 loop spans 16 amino acids. CDR3 sequence (DNA): TGTGCCAGCAGTGAAACCGGGACAGGGAACACCGGGGAGCTGTTTTTT. Translating gives CASSETGTGNTGELFF.

The sample holds many counts of this clonotype. V gene TRBV12-3 or TRBV12-4 combines with J gene TRBJ2-1, with TRBD1 identical over 7 bases. This CDR3 comprises 16 residues. The trim removed 6 bases at V and 0 bases at J, leaving 8 bases unmatched. The CDR3 spells CASRCPGQRSYNEQFF. The CDR3 region has the DNA TGTGCCAGCAGATGCCCGGGACAGCGCTCCTACAATGAGCAGTTCTTC.

This clonotype occurred once. This rearrangement joins TRBV7-2 to TRBJ2-1; TRBD1 agrees at 7 bases. Germline CDR1 reads SGHTA; CDR2 reads FQGNSA. J gave up 6 bases and V 1 base, and 6 bases lay outside the gene matches. The CDR3 runs 15 residues. CDR3 loop: CASSLEGGVFNEQFF. The CDR3 DNA sequence: TGTGCCAGCAGCTTAGAAGGGGGCGTTTTCAATGAGCAGTTCTTC.

This clonotype was picked up many times. The chain recombines TRBV28 with TRBJ1-5, with a weak D call TRBD1 (5 bases). Per germline, CDR1 MDHEN and CDR2 SYDVKM. Trimming removed 5 bases at V and 0 bases at J, with 11 bases between. This CDR3 region has 15 residues. The chain's CDR3 is CASSRTDNSNQPQHF. The CDR3, as DNA: TGTGCCAGCAGTCGGACGGACAATAGCAATCAGCCCCAGCATTTT.

This clonotype was picked up many times. The chain joins TRBV28 to TRBJ1-1; D uncertain. This CDR3 region has 14 residues. Germline lookup yields CDR1 MDHEN and CDR2 SYDVKM. V was cut by 7 bases and J by 1 base, with 13 bases left in between. This chain's CDR3 is CASISGLRNTEAFF. The CDR3 DNA reads TGTGCCAGCATATCCGGACTACGGAACACTGAAGCTTTCTTT.

There are many counts of this clonotype. The CDR3 bases are TGTGCCAGCAGCGGTGTTAGGGGCAGGGAGCTGTTTTTT. Translating it yields CASSGVRGRELFF. This rearrangement joins TRBV9 to TRBJ2-2; perhaps TRBD1 as D (5 bases). Trimming stripped 3 bases from V and 9 bases from J, with 12 bases between. This CDR3 is 13 amino acids long. The V gene's germline CDR1 is SGDLS and CDR2 YYNGEE.

The table lists this clonotype with many counts. The rearrangement joins TRBV7-2 to TRBJ2-7; 9 bases are a match to TRBD2. Germline V gives CDR1 SGHTA, CDR2 FQGNSA. Trimming at V came to 0 bases and at J to 3 bases, leaving 12 bases not matched to a gene. The CDR3 covers 18 residues. The CDR3 reads CASSLAAIPGLARYEQYF. Here the CDR3 DNA reads TGTGCCAGCAGCTTAGCTGCGATCCCGGGACTAGCTCGCTACGAGCAGTACTTC.

This clonotype was seen at least ten times. The CDR3 bases are TGCAGCGTGGCGGACAGGGGCCCCCTTAACAATGAGCAGTTCTTC. Protein sequence: CSVADRGPLNNEQFF. The chain joins TRBV29-1 to TRBJ2-1; 9 nucleotides align to TRBD1. CDR1 and CDR2 (germline): SQVTM, ANQGSEA. V lost 6 bases, J lost 5 bases, and 11 bases stayed unmatched. The CDR3 runs 15 residues.

This clonotype was observed many times. V is TRBV27 and J is TRBJ1-4; no definite D call. The CDR3 loop spans 17 amino acids. Germline V gene data show CDR1 as MNHEY and CDR2 as SMNVEV (reference sequence). Trimming left V 6 bases short and J 0 bases short, with 17 bases between. This CDR3 reads CASSLRASPTTNEKLFF. As DNA, the CDR3 is TGTGCCAGCAGCCTAAGGGCCTCACCGACAACTAATGAAAAACTGTTTTTT.

Ten or more counts support this clonotype. This chain links TRBV7-9 with TRBJ1-1; TRBD1 aligns across 7 bases. The CDR3 has 14 amino acids. Germline V gene sequence: CDR1 SEHNR, CDR2 FQNEAQ (reference sequence). V lost 2 bases to trimming and J lost 7 bases; unmatched junction nucleotides: 7. The CDR3 nucleotides are TGTGCCAGCAGCTTATCAGGGGGGTTTGGTGAAGCTTTCTTT. This encodes CASSLSGGFGEAFF.

This clonotype was seen many times. The chain has TRBV28 and TRBJ2-5; 10 bases are a match to TRBD2. The CDR3 has 16 residues. The V segment lost 2 bases and the J segment 4 bases; nucleotides outside the gene matches: 7. In germline, CDR1 is MDHEN, CDR2 SYDVKM. For the CDR3, the DNA is TGTGCCAGCAGTTTACCGAGCGGGGGGGCTCGAGAGACCCAGTACTTC. Its translation is CASSLPSGGARETQYF.

This clonotype occurred many times. The V call is TRBV23-1, the J call TRBJ2-5, with TRBD2 as a possible D gene (5 bases). TRBV23-1 is recorded as an ORF, its role being uncertain. The CDR3 totals 12 residues. Trimming stripped 4 bases from V and 2 bases from J, with 5 bases between. This chain's CDR3 is CASSRTQETQYF. DNA for the CDR3: TGCGCCAGCAGTCGGACTCAAGAGACCCAGTACTTC.

Only a few counts were recorded for this clonotype. The J gene is TRBJ2-1, the V gene TRBV7-9; 9 nucleotides align to TRBD1. The CDR3 covers 15 residues. Unmatched junction bases numbered 6, after V lost 4 bases and J lost 5 bases. CDR1 and CDR2 from the germline V gene are SEHNR and FQNEAQ (reference sequence). The CDR3 nucleotides read TGTGCCAGCAGCTCCGGGACAGGGACCGACAATGAGCAGTTCTTC. Residues: CASSSGTGTDNEQFF.